Listed here are 7 T cell receptor beta chains from one sample, sequenced in a study of blood T cell repertoires in COVID-19. Assay used: immunoSEQ multiplex PCR; TCRdb lists only in-frame clones, some missing. The repertoire has over 200,000 clones, roughly 80% of them found once; the top ten carry about a sixth. Input material: peripheral blood. The receptors were sampled from a woman older than 75 with active or convalescent COVID-19.

The chain is built from TRBV11-1 and TRBJ2-7, with 8 positions matching TRBD2. From germline, CDR1 is SGHAT and CDR2 FQDESV (reference sequence). The CDR3 is 14 amino acids. The V gene end was trimmed by 1 base and the J gene end by 6 bases; junction bases not matched to a gene: 5. CDR3 in DNA: TGTGCCAGCAGCTTAGAAGCGGGAGTAGCCGAGCAGTACTTC. Amino acids: CASSLEAGVAEQYF.

The chain carries TRBV6-5 and TRBJ1-6; D is unresolved. Trimming left V 10 bases short and J 2 bases short, with 9 bases between. Germline V lookup: CDR1 MNHEY, CDR2 SVGAGI. CDR3 length: 13 residues. CDR3: CATSGTYNSPLHF. The CDR3 DNA follows: TGTGCCACTTCCGGGACCTATAATTCACCCCTCCACTTT.

The V gene is TRBV10-3, the J gene TRBJ1-5; 7 bases match TRBD1. The V and J ends lost 0 bases and 2 bases, in that order; junction bases with no gene match: 4. The CDR3 has 16 amino acids. CDR1 is ENHRY, CDR2 SYGVKD, per germline. CDR3 sequence reads: CAISESGGGGNQPQHF. CDR3 sequence (DNA): TGTGCCATCAGTGAGTCAGGAGGGGGCGGCAATCAGCCCCAGCATTTT.

This sequence joins TRBV12-3 or TRBV12-4 and TRBJ2-1; D is ambiguous. Trimming removed 6 bases from V and 8 bases from J, with 11 bases in between. CDR3 length equals 12 residues. Here the CDR3 reads CASSTTPHEQFF. CDR3 nucleotide sequence: TGTGCCAGCAGCACAACCCCCCATGAGCAGTTCTTC.

The chain employs TRBV6-6 and TRBJ2-3, with D perhaps matching TRBD2 (6 bases). Trimming removed 6 bases from V and 8 bases from J, with 12 bases in between. CDR3 length: 12 amino acids. CDR1 is MNHNY and CDR2 is SVGAGI in the germline V gene (reference sequence). CDR3 protein: CASSPDGGTQYF. The CDR3 DNA reads TGTGCCAGCAGCCCCGACGGGGGTACGCAGTATTTT.

This chain connects TRBV23-1 to TRBJ2-7, with D possibly TRBD1 on 5 matching bases. TRBV23-1 is an open reading frame whose function is uncertain. V gave up 7 bases and J gave up 0 bases, with 7 bases separating them. CDR3 length: 12 amino acids. CDR3 loop: CASKGASYEQYF. CDR3 sequence (DNA): TGCGCCAGCAAAGGGGCCTCCTACGAGCAGTACTTC.

A few counts support this clone. V usage is TRBV5-6 and J usage is TRBJ1-5, with a tentative D call TRBD1 (6 bases). Per germline, CDR1 SGHDT and CDR2 YYEEEE. The CDR3 sequence is 16 residues long. Trimming left V 4 bases short and J 3 bases short, with 17 bases between. CDR3 amino acids: CASSASQQGFNQPQHF. In nucleotides, the CDR3 is TGTGCCAGCAGCGCATCGCAACAGGGCTTCAATCAGCCCCAGCATTTT.